This T cell receptor (beta chain) was sequenced for a study of T cell clones after liver transplantation (dated by TCRdb to about 2019). As for the study more broadly: The samples were obtained from ITN030ST, a randomized trial that attempted immunosuppression withdrawal within 2 years after liver transplantation. After a pre-transplant mixed lymphocyte reaction, TCRbeta sequencing was used to pinpoint donor-reactive T cell clones, which were subsequently tracked in post-transplant blood. Tolerance was defined as complete immunosuppression withdrawal for at least one year with no rise in liver enzymes beyond twice the upper limit of normal. The subjects received no induction therapy and were kept on standard immunosuppression until randomization at 12-24 months post-transplant. As an antigen-independent comparator for donor-reactive sequences, third party-reactive TCRbeta sequences were also identified from pre-transplant MLRs. Blood samples were collected pre-transplant, pre-randomization before withdrawal, and post-randomization after either full withdrawal or failed withdrawal. Of the eight recipients, a few were HCV-positive, while the remaining recipients had been transplanted for non-autoimmune, non-viral indications. The studied cohort comprised 8 liver transplant recipients, 3 classified as tolerant and 5 as non-tolerant.

Thawed unstimulated PBMCs were stained for CD3, CD4 and CD8 and FACS-sorted into CD3+CD4+ and CD3+CD8+ populations. All 8 studied subjects were randomized to withdrawal of immunosuppression. The Qiagen DNeasy Blood and Tissue Kit was used to isolate genomic DNA. High-throughput TCRbeta CDR3 sequencing of frozen genomic DNA was performed by immunoSEQ, including PCR amplification, mapping, bias correction and internal controls. In the source study's methods: Productive rearrangements were retained, and unique TCRbeta sequences were defined by the CDR3 nucleotide sequence together with the V and J gene. For classification of a sequence as donor-reactive, at least 5-fold expansion in CFSE-low cells relative to unstimulated pre-transplant cells and a frequency of at least 0.01% were required. To ensure at least 90% detection power, minimum frequency thresholds were set for each subject based on that subject's lowest-template unstimulated sample. Jensen-Shannon divergence between the top 1000 TCRbeta sequences after and before transplant was used to measure repertoire turnover. Changes in detection of donor-reactive sequences were tested with two-sided Fisher's exact tests. TCRdb retrieved this table from immuneACCESS and kept in-frame rearrangements only. Not all clones are present; in checked studies, unresolved V genes account for under half, and no reason is known for the remainder. V, J and clone size are those of that table, while D and trimming were read from the DNA. This sample holds 65,000 to 80,000 clones; 83% were observed only once. The top ten constitute approximately 2.8% of the sample.

Points the paper makes about the study in general: The conclusions were considered preliminary, being limited by small, heterogeneous patient numbers and non-standardized post-transplant time points. Donor-reactive sequences declined more than third party-reactive ones, suggesting partial antigen-specific deletion unrelated to withdrawal success. After accounting for repertoire turnover, donor-reactive detection was significantly reduced in 7 of 8 subjects for CD4 and 8 of 8 for CD8. Because no allograft tissue specimens were available, donor-reactive T cells may have migrated into the graft instead of being deleted. A significant post-transplant decrease in circulating donor-reactive CD4 TCRbeta sequences was observed in 5 of 8 subjects, irrespective of tolerance or HCV status. In two subjects, low numbers of available donor cells limited the measurable donor-reactive repertoire.

With regard to this clone: Its specific antigen is unknown. No per-base quality is available; no much larger clone lies one base away.

This sample comprised CD4+ T cells from blood, obtained at the 22-month timepoint. The source of this sequence is a human patient who received a liver transplant. It is possible that, after a transplant, some T cells come from the graft donor.

The nucleotides read TGTGCCAGCTCACCAACAGAGGCTAATGAAAAACTGTTTTTT. The resulting protein is CASSPTEANEKLFF. The sequence links TRBV18 to TRBJ1-4; the D gene is unclear. CDR1 KGHSH and CDR2 LQKENI were looked up in the germline V gene. V lost 2 bases and J lost 3 bases; the stretch between them is 7 bases long. Taken from cysteine to phenylalanine, the CDR3 has 14 residues. Only the CDR3 DNA stays, 42 bases, in frame from base 1.